This passage covers 28 T cell receptor beta chains from one sample sequenced in a study of blood T cell repertoires in COVID-19. Profiled with immunoSEQ multiplex PCR; TCRdb holds only in-frame clones, not every one. The table lists 250,000 or so clones, around nine tenths of them singletons, with about 8.7% in the top ten. Source material: peripheral blood. The receptor set was obtained from a man in his forties with active or convalescent COVID-19.

This clone was seen a single time. The chain carries TRBV6-6 and TRBJ1-6; TRBD1 is a possible D gene (6 bases). The CDR3 is made up of 16 amino acids. Germline values: CDR1 MNHNY, CDR2 SVGAGI (reference sequence). Trimming shortened V by 6 bases and J by 7 bases, and 19 bases separated the two germline ends. The CDR3 region is CASRSYFGTHNSPLHF. CDR3 coding DNA: TGTGCCAGCAGGTCGTACTTCGGGACACACAATTCACCCCTCCACTTT.

A single count supports this clone. The chain joins TRBV29-1 to TRBJ2-7, with 7 bases matching TRBD1. Germline trimming cut 6 bases from V and 5 bases from J; bases unmatched to any gene: 10. The CDR3 totals 13 residues. Germline values: CDR1 SQVTM, CDR2 ANQGSEA. The CDR3 bases are TGCAGCGTCCTGAGACAGGGAAAGGACGAGCAGTACTTC. Translating gives CSVLRQGKDEQYF.

The CDR3 here is CASSQDSRTGELFF. CDR3 nucleotide sequence: TGTGCCAGCAGCCAAGATTCCAGAACCGGGGAGCTGTTTTTT. V gene TRBV3-1 (or the pseudogene TRBV3-2) combines with J gene TRBJ2-2, with no clear D. Germline V gene sequence: CDR1 LGHDT, CDR2 YNNKEL (reference sequence). Trimming took off 0 bases at V and 5 bases at J, with 7 bases between the two ends. CDR3 length: 14 residues.

Here the CDR3 DNA reads TGTGCCAGCAGTGAAGACCCCAGGGGCCCGAACACCGGGGAGCTGTTTTTT. Its translation: CASSEDPRGPNTGELFF. The gene calls are TRBV6-1 and TRBJ2-2, with a weak D call TRBD1 (6 bases). CDR3 length equals 17 residues. The ends were cut back, 1 base at V and 0 bases at J, with 12 bases in the middle. Germline V gene data show CDR1 as MNHNS and CDR2 as SASEGT.

A note on this clone: The same CDR3 can be traced to other DNA sequences in this sample. This chain links TRBV5-1 with TRBJ2-2; 7 positions agree with TRBD1. The CDR3 runs to 15 residues. V lost 4 bases, J lost 4 bases, and 7 bases stayed unmatched. From germline, CDR1 is SGHRS and CDR2 YFSETQ. The CDR3 loop is CASSETGPGTGELFF. DNA of the CDR3: TGCGCCAGCAGCGAGACAGGGCCAGGCACCGGGGAGCTGTTTTTT.

This rearrangement joins TRBV3-1 (or the pseudogene TRBV3-2) to TRBJ2-5; tentative D call: TRBD1 (6 bases). CDR1 and CDR2 (germline): LGHDT, YNNKEL (reference sequence). The CDR3 is 15 amino acids. V was cut by 0 bases and J by 5 bases, with 13 bases left in between. The CDR3 DNA is TGTGCCAGCAGCCAAGACCCCGGGACAACGGAGACCCAGTACTTC. Its translation is CASSQDPGTTETQYF.

The chain is built from TRBV19 and TRBJ2-2, with 8 bases aligning to TRBD2. Trimming at V came to 5 bases and at J to 5 bases, leaving 7 bases not matched to a gene. Germline lookup yields CDR1 LNHDA and CDR2 SQIVND (reference sequence). The CDR3 runs 15 residues. The CDR3 DNA follows: TGTGCCAGTAGTCTCCCGGGAGGGCAAACCGGGGAGCTGTTTTTT. It encodes CASSLPGGQTGELFF.

V is TRBV20-1 and J is TRBJ2-3, with D possibly TRBD2 on 6 matching bases. Trimming left V 3 bases short and J 6 bases short, with 16 bases between. The CDR3 length is 14 residues. From germline, CDR1 is DFQATT and CDR2 SNEGSKA (reference sequence). As DNA, the CDR3 is TGCAGTGCTAGTAGCGGTGACGGACTGGATACGCAGTATTTT. Protein: CSASSGDGLDTQYF.

This rearrangement joins TRBV30 to TRBJ2-1, with 7 positions matching TRBD2. V dropped 7 bases and J dropped 10; count of bases not matched to a gene: 7. The CDR3 loop spans 11 amino acids. In germline, CDR1 is GTSNPN, CDR2 SVGIG (reference sequence). This CDR3 reads CASGLGGEQFF. The CDR3 DNA reads as TGTGCCTCAGGACTAGGCGGAGAGCAGTTCTTC.

Here the CDR3 reads CASSWGLDSGSTDTQYF. The CDR3 DNA sequence: TGTGCCAGCAGTTGGGGCCTCGATAGCGGTAGCACAGATACGCAGTATTTT. The rearrangement joins TRBV28 to TRBJ2-3, with TRBD2 as a possible D gene (6 bases). CDR1 is MDHEN and CDR2 is SYDVKM in the germline V gene. The V end lost 4 bases, the J end lost 0 bases, and 17 bases lay between the germline ends. This CDR3 has 17 amino acids.

This chain joins TRBV7-9 and TRBJ1-6; D gene unclear. The ends were cut back, 5 bases at V and 8 bases at J, with 10 bases in the middle. Germline CDR1 SEHNR, CDR2 FQNEAQ (reference sequence). This CDR3 is built from 13 residues. The CDR3 loop is CASSPVSDSPLHF. In DNA, the CDR3 is TGTGCCAGCAGCCCAGTTTCTGATTCACCCCTCCACTTT.

J is TRBJ1-3 and V is TRBV18, with a weak D call TRBD1 (5 bases). Germline V gene lookup returns CDR1 KGHSH and CDR2 LQKENI. The CDR3 totals 18 residues. V lost 3 bases, J lost 0 bases, and 18 bases lay in between. Written as DNA, the CDR3 is TGTGCCAGCTCACCCACAATTCAGAGCCAGGGCTCTGGAAACACCATATATTTT. Protein product: CASSPTIQSQGSGNTIYF.

The rearrangement joins TRBV11-3 to TRBJ2-7, with D hard to call. Germline V gene data show CDR1 as SGHNT and CDR2 as YENEEA. The CDR3 spans 11 residues. V was pared by 5 bases and J by 4 bases, with 6 bases between. This CDR3 reads CASSKYYEQYF. The CDR3 DNA reads TGTGCCAGCAGCAAATATTACGAGCAGTACTTC. Combining the CDR3 with reference TRBV11-3 and TRBJ2-7 gives the whole variable domain EAGVVQSPRYKIIEKKQPVAFWCNPISGHNTLYWYLQNLGQGPELLIRYENEEAVDDSQLPKDRFSAERLKGVDSTLKIQPAELGDSAVYLCASSKYYEQYFGPGTRLTVT.

The table lists this clone with a count of one. J is TRBJ1-6 and V is TRBV23-1; the D is unclear. TRBV23-1 is identified as an open reading frame with a role that is uncertain. The CDR3 is 16 residues long. V lost 2 bases and J 7 bases, leaving 15 bases between the germline ends. For the CDR3, the DNA is TGCGCCAGCAGTCAACCACGTCCCAGTCCGAATTCACCCCTCCACTTT. Translating gives CASSQPRPSPNSPLHF.

The rearrangement links TRBV3-1 (or the pseudogene TRBV3-2) to TRBJ1-6; a weak D match, TRBD1 (5 bases). V lost 0 bases to trimming and J lost 10 bases, with 19 bases between them. Per the germline V gene, CDR1 is LGHDT and CDR2 is YNNKEL (reference sequence). This CDR3 has 17 residues. The CDR3, as DNA: TGTGCCAGCAGCCAAGAGTACGGGCAGGGTAGCGGATCACCCCTCCACTTT. It translates to CASSQEYGQGSGSPLHF.

V gene TRBV19 combines with J gene TRBJ1-5; maybe TRBD1 (6 bases). The germline V gene encodes CDR1 LNHDA and CDR2 SQIVND (reference sequence). V lost 5 bases and J lost 9, with 23 bases in between. This CDR3 is 16 amino acids long. CDR3 coding DNA: TGTGCCAGTAGTTACCTGACCGGGCAGGGGATCTGGCCCCAGCATTTT. Protein product: CASSYLTGQGIWPQHF.

This sequence joins TRBV3-1 (or the pseudogene TRBV3-2) and TRBJ1-6, with D unresolved. Germline V gene lookup returns CDR1 LGHDT and CDR2 YNNKEL (reference sequence). The V gene lost 4 bases and the J gene lost 13 bases, with 14 bases spanning the gap. The CDR3 consists of 13 residues. Here the CDR3 reads CASSLGAAGPLHF. CDR3 bases: TGTGCCAGCAGCCTGGGAGCCGCCGGCCCCCTCCACTTT.

The V gene is TRBV7-9, the J gene TRBJ2-2; 7 nucleotides match TRBD1. The CDR3 length is 17 residues. From germline, CDR1 is SEHNR and CDR2 FQNEAQ (reference sequence). The J segment lost 5 bases and the V segment lost 1 base, leaving 10 bases of the junction unmatched. The CDR3 here is CASSLGPGTVRTGELFF. The CDR3 DNA reads as TGTGCCAGCAGCTTAGGACCCGGGACAGTAAGGACCGGGGAGCTGTTTTTT. The complete variable domain, with remaining parts taken from reference TRBV7-9 and TRBJ2-2, reads DTGVSQNPRHKITKRGQNVTFRCDPISEHNRLYWYRQTLGQGPEFLTYFQNEAQLEKSRLLSDRFSAERPKGSFSTLEIQRTEQGDSAMYLCASSLGPGTVRTGELFFGEGSRLTVL.

This chain joins TRBV28 and TRBJ2-1; 9 nucleotides match TRBD1. The V segment lost 6 bases and the J segment 6 bases; nucleotides outside the gene matches: 12. CDR1 MDHEN and CDR2 SYDVKM come from the germline V gene. The CDR3 covers 16 residues. CDR3 coding DNA: TGTGCCAGCAGCCTCAGCCCGGGACAGGGAGGCAATGAGCAGTTCTTC. Translating gives CASSLSPGQGGNEQFF.

The CDR3 reads CASARGVGNTEAFF. The CDR3 nucleotides read TGTGCCAGCGCCAGGGGAGTTGGGAACACTGAAGCTTTCTTT. J is TRBJ1-1 and V is TRBV27; D possibly corresponds to TRBD1 (6 bases). The V gene lost 8 bases and the J gene lost 1 base, with 14 bases spanning the gap. The CDR3 contains 14 residues. From germline, CDR1 is MNHEY and CDR2 SMNVEV (reference sequence).

The chain employs TRBV19 and TRBJ2-7; the D gene is possibly TRBD1 (6 bases). V was trimmed by 5 bases and J by 3 bases, leaving 11 bases between them. The CDR3 spans 13 residues. From germline, CDR1 is LNHDA and CDR2 SQIVND (reference sequence). CDR3 nucleotides: TGTGCCAGTAGTCGGACAGTATTCTACGAGCAGTACTTC. It specifies CASSRTVFYEQYF.

This chain uses TRBV6-4 with TRBJ2-3, with 8 bases identical to TRBD1. Germline V gene data show CDR1 as MRHNA and CDR2 as SNTAGT. This CDR3 is 14 amino acids long. The J segment lost 0 bases and the V segment lost 5 bases, leaving 1 base of the junction unmatched. CDR3 sequence (DNA): TGTGCCAGCAGTAGGACAGGGAGCACAGATACGCAGTATTTT. It is translated as CASSRTGSTDTQYF.

The chain carries TRBV11-2 and TRBJ2-7; 9 bases line up with TRBD1. J gave up 0 bases and V 5 bases, and 2 bases lay outside the gene matches. CDR3 length: 14 amino acids. Germline assignment: CDR1 SGHAT and CDR2 FQNNGV. CDR3 coding DNA: TGTGCCAGCAGCGAACAGGGGGCCTCCTACGAGCAGTACTTC. As protein: CASSEQGASYEQYF.

The rearrangement links TRBV7-9 to TRBJ1-1; tentative D call: TRBD1 (6 bases). There are 14 residues in the CDR3. Looked up from germline, CDR1 is SEHNR and CDR2 is FQNEAQ (reference sequence). With 6 bases removed from V and 0 bases from J, the gap between germline ends came to 11 bases. CDR3 coding DNA: TGTGCCAGCAGTTCGGACAGCTTGAACACTGAAGCTTTCTTT. Translating gives CASSSDSLNTEAFF.

The chain couples TRBV6-1 to TRBJ1-1; D call uncertain. The CDR3 sequence is 14 residues long. CDR1 MNHNS and CDR2 SASEGT come from the germline V gene. V was shortened by 0 bases and J by 2 bases, with 7 bases between the two germline ends. As DNA, the CDR3 is TGTGCCAGCAGTGAAGCGGGAGCAAACACTGAAGCTTTCTTT. Residues: CASSEAGANTEAFF.

The genes are TRBV4-2 and TRBJ1-4; D uncertain. The CDR3 extends over 16 amino acids. The V gene's germline CDR1 is LGHNA and CDR2 YNFKEQ. V was cut by 0 bases and J by 4 bases, with 12 bases left in between. This CDR3 is CASSQERGGFNEKLFF. CDR3 nucleotide sequence: TGTGCCAGCAGCCAAGAGCGGGGAGGGTTTAATGAAAAACTGTTTTTT.

This chain connects TRBV25-1 to TRBJ1-1, with D perhaps matching TRBD1 (5 bases). V dropped 5 bases and J dropped 5 bases, with 15 bases sitting between them. Germline assignment: CDR1 MGHDK and CDR2 SYGVNS. The CDR3 is 14 amino acids. The CDR3, as DNA: TGTGCCAGCAGTAATCTCCAGGGAGGGACTGAAGCTTTCTTT. Residues: CASSNLQGGTEAFF.

This chain uses TRBV11-2 with TRBJ1-4; D ambiguous. The CDR3 is 14 residues long. V was clipped by 6 bases and J by 3 bases, with 11 bases between them. Germline CDR1 and CDR2: SGHAT and FQNNGV. The CDR3 nucleotides read TGTGCCAGCAGGCGGGCCGGACCTAATGAAAAACTGTTTTTT. This codes for CASRRAGPNEKLFF.